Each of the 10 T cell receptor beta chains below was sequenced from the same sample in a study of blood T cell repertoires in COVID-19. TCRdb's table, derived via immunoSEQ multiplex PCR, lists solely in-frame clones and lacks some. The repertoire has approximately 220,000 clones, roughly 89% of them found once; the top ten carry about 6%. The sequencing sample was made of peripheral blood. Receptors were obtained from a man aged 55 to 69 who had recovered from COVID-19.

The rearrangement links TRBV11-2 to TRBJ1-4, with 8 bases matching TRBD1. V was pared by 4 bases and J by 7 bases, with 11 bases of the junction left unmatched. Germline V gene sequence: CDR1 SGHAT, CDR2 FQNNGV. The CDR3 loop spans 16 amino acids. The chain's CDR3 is CASSSHPPGQVEKLFF. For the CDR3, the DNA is TGTGCCAGCAGCTCACACCCCCCGGGACAGGTTGAAAAACTGTTTTTT.

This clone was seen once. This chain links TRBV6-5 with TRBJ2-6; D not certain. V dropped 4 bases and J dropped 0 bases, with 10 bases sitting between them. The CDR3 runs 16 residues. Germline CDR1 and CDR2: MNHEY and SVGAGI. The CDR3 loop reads CASSLTHFSGANVLTF. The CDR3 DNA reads TGTGCCAGCAGTTTGACACATTTCTCTGGGGCCAACGTCCTGACTTTC.

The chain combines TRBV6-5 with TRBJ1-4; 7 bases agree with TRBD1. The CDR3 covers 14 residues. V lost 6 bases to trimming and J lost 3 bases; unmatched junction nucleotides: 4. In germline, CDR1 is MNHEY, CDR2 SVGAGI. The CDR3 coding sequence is TGTGCCAGCAGCAGGGGGACGCCTAATGAAAAACTGTTTTTT. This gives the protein CASSRGTPNEKLFF.

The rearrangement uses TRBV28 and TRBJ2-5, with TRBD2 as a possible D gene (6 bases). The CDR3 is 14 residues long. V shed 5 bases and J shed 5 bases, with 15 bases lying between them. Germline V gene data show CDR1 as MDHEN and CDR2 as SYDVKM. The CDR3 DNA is TGTGCCAGCAGTGCACTAGCAGGTTCGGAGACCCAGTACTTC. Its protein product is CASSALAGSETQYF.

Here the CDR3 reads CASNPWGQGNYGYTF. The CDR3 DNA is TGTGCCAGTAACCCTTGGGGACAGGGAAACTATGGCTACACCTTC. V and J are TRBV19 and TRBJ1-2, with TRBD1 matching 9 bases. Germline V CDR1 and CDR2: LNHDA, SQIVND (reference sequence). The CDR3 covers 15 residues. V lost 7 bases, J lost 2 bases, and 8 bases stayed unmatched.

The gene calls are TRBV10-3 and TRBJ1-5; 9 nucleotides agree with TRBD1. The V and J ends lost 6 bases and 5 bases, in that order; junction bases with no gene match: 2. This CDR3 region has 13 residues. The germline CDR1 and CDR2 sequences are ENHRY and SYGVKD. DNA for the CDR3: TGTGCCATCAGGGGACAGGGTGATCAGCCCCAGCATTTT. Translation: CAIRGQGDQPQHF.

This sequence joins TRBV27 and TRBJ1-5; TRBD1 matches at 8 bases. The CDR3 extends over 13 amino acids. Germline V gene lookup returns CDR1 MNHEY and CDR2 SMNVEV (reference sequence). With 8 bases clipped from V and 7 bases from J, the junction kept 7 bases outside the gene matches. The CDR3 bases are TGTGCCAGCGGTGGACAGGGCGACCAGCCCCAGCATTTT. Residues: CASGGQGDQPQHF.

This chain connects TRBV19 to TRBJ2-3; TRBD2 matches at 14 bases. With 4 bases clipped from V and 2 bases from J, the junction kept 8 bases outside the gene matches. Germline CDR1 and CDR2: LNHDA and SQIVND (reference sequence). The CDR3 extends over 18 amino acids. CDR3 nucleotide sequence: TGTGCCAGTAGTAAAACCGGGACTAGCGGGGGAAACACAGATACGCAGTATTTT. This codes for CASSKTGTSGGNTDTQYF.

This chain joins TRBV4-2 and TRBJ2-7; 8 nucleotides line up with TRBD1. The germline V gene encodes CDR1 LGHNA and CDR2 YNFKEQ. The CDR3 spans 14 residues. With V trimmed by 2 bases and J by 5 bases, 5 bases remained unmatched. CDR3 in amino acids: CASSQPGQGHEQYF. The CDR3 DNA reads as TGTGCCAGCAGCCAACCAGGACAGGGTCACGAGCAGTACTTC.

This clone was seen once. Here the CDR3 DNA reads TGTGCCAGCAGCCAAGGGAGAGCGGGAGGAGGTAATGAGCAGTTCTTC. Protein sequence: CASSQGRAGGGNEQFF. J is TRBJ2-1 and V is TRBV3-1 (or the pseudogene TRBV3-2); TRBD2 matches at 9 bases. V gave up 1 base and J gave up 7 bases; unmatched junction bases: 8. The CDR3 length is 16 residues. CDR1 LGHDT and CDR2 YNNKEL come from the germline V gene (reference sequence).